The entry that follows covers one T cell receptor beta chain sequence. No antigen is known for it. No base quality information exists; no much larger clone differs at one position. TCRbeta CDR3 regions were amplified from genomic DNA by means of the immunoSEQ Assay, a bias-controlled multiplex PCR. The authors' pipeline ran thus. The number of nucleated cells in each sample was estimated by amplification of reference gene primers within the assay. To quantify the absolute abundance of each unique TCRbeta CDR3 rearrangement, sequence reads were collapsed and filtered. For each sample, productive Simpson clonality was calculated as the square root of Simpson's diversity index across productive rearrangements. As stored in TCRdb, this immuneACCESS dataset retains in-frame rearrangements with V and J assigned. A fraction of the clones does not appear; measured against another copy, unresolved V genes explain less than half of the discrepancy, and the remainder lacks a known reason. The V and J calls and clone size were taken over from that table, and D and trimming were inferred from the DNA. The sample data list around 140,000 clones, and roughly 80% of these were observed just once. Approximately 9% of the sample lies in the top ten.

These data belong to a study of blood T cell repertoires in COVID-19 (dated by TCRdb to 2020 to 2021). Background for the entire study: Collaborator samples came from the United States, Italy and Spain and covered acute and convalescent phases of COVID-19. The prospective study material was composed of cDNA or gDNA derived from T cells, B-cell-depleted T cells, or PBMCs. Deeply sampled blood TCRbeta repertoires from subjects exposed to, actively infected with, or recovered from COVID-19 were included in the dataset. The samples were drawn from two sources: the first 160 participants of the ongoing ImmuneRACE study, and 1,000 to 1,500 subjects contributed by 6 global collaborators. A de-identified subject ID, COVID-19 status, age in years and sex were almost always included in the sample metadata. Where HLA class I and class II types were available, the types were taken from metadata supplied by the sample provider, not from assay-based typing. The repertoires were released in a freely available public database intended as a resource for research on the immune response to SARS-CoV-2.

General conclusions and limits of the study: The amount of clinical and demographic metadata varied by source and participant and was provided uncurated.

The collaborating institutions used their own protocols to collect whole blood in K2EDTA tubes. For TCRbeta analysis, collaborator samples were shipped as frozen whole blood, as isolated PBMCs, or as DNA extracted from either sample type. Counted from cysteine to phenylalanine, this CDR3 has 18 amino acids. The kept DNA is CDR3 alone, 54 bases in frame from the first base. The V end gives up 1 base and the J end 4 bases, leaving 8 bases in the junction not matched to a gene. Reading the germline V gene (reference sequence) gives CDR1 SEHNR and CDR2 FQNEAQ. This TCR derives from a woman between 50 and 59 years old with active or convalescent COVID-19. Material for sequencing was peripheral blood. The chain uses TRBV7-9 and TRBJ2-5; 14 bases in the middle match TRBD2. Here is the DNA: TGTGCCAGCAGCTTAGGACAAGGGACTAGCGGGAGCGGAGAGACCCAGTACTTC. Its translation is CASSLGQGTSGSGETQYF.